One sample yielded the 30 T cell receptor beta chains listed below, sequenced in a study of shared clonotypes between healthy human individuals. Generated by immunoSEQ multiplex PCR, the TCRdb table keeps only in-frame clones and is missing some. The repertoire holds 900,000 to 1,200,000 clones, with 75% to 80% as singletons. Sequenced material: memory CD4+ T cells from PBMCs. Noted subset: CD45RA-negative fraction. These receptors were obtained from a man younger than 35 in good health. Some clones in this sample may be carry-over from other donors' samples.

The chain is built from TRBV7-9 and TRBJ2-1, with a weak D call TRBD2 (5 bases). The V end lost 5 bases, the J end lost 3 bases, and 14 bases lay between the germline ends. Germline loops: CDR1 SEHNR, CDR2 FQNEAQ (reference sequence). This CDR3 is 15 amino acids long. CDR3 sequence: CASSPRTSIYNEQFF. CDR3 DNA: TGTGCCAGCAGCCCCCGGACTTCCATCTACAATGAGCAGTTCTTC.

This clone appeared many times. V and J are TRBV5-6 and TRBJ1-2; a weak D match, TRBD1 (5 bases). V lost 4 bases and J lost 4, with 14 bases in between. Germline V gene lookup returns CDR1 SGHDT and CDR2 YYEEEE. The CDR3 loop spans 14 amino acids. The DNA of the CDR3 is TGTGCCAGCAGCCAAGCCCAGGGCTTCTATGGCTACACCTTC. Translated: CASSQAQGFYGYTF.

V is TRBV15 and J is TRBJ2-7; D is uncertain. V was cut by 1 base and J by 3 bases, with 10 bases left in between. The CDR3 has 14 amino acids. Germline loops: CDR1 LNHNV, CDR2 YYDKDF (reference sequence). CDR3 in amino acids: CATSRAYTDYEQYF. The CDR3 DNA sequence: TGTGCCACCAGCAGAGCCTATACAGACTACGAGCAGTACTTC. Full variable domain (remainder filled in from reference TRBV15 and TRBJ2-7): DAMVIQNPRYQVTQFGKPVTLSCSQTLNHNVMYWYQQKSSQAPKLLFHYYDKDFNNEADTPDNFQSRRPNTSFCFLDIRSPGLGDTAMYLCATSRAYTDYEQYFGPGTRLTVT.

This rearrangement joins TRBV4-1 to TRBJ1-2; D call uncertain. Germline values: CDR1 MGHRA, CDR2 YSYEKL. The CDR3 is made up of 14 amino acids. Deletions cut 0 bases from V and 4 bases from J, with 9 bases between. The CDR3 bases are TGCGCCAGCAGCCAAGATTACGGGTCCTATGGCTACACCTTC. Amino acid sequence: CASSQDYGSYGYTF.

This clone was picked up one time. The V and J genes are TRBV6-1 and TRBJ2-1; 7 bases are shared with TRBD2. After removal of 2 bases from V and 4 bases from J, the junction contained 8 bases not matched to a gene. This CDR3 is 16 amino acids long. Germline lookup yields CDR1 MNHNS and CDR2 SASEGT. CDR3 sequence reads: CASSELLSGNYNEQFF. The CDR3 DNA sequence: TGTGCCAGCAGTGAACTTCTCAGCGGGAATTACAATGAGCAGTTCTTC.

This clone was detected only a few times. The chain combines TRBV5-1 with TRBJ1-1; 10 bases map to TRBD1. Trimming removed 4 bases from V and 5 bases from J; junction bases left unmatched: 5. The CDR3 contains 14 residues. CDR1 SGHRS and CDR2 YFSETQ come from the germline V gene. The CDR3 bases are TGCGCCAGCAGCATTAAGGACAGGGGGACTGAAGCTTTCTTT. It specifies CASSIKDRGTEAFF.

CDR3 residues: CASSRTSGRAGSDEQFF. The DNA for the CDR3 is TGTGCCAGCAGTCGTACTAGCGGGAGGGCCGGGTCCGATGAGCAGTTCTTC. The V gene is TRBV6-7, the J gene TRBJ2-1, with 13 bases identical to TRBD2. TRBV6-7 is marked as an open reading frame, function uncertain. CDR3 length equals 17 residues. V lost 5 bases to trimming and J lost 8 bases; unmatched junction nucleotides: 12.

For the CDR3, the DNA is TGTGCCAGCAGTGGCGGCCCAGACTATGGCTACACCTTC. Amino acid sequence: CASSGGPDYGYTF. The gene calls are TRBV2 and TRBJ1-2; D not resolved. Germline-derived CDR1 and CDR2 are SNHLY and FYNNEI. Trimming took off 4 bases at V and 3 bases at J, with 9 bases between the two ends. The CDR3 runs 13 residues. The variable domain in full, with the rest retrieved from reference TRBV2 and TRBJ1-2, is EPEVTQTPSHQVTQMGQEVILRCVPISNHLYFYWYRQILGQKVEFLVSFYNNEISEKSEIFDDQFSVERPDGSNFTLKIRSTKLEDSAMYFCASSGGPDYGYTFGSGTRLTVV.

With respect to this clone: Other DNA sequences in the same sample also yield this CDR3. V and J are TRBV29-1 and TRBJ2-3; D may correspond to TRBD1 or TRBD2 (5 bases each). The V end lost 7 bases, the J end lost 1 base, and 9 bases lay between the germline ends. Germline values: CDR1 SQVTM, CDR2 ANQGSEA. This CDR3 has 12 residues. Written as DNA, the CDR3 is TGCAGCGCGAGGGGAGGCACAGATACGCAGTATTTT. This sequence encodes CSARGGTDTQYF.

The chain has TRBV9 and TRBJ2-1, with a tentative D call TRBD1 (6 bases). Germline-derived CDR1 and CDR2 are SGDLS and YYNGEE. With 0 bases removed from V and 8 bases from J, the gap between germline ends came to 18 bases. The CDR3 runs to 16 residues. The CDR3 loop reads CASSVEIRGTRDEQFF. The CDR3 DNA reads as TGTGCCAGCAGCGTAGAAATCAGGGGAACAAGGGATGAGCAGTTCTTC.

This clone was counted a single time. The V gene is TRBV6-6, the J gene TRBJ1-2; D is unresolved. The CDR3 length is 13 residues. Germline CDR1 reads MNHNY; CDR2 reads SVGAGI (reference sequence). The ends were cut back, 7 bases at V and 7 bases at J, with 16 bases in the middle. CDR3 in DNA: TGTGCCAGCACCCAGATTTGGACGGCTGGCTACACCTTC. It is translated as CASTQIWTAGYTF.

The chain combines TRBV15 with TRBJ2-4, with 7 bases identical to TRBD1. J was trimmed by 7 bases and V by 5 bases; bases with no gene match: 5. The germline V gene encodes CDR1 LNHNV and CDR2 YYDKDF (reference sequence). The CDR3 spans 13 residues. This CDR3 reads CATSPGRGNIQYF. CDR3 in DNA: TGTGCCACCAGCCCGGGCAGGGGGAACATTCAGTACTTC.

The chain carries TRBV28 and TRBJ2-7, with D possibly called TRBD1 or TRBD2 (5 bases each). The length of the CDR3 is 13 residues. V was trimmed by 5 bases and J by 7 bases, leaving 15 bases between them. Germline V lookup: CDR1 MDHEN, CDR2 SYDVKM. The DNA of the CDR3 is TGTGCCAGCAGTCCAATTGGGGGATGGGAGCAGTACTTC. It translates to CASSPIGGWEQYF.

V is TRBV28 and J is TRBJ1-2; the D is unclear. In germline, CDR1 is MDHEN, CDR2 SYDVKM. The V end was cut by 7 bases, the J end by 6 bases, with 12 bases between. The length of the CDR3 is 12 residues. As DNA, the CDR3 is TGTGCCAGCACCACATCGGCGAATGGCTACACCTTC. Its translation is CASTTSANGYTF.

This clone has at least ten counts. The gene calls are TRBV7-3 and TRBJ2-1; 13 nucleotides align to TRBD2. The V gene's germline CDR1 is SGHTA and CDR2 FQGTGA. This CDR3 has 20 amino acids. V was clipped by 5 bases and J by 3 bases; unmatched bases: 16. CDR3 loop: CASSRAGTSGVGTYYNEQFF. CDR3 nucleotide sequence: TGTGCCAGCAGCCGAGCCGGGACTAGCGGGGTGGGGACCTACTACAATGAGCAGTTCTTC.

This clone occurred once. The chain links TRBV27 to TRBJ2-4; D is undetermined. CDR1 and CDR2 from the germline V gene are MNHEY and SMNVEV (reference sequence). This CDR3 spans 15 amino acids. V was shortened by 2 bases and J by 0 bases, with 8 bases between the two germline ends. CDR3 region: CASSLRVLAKNIQYF. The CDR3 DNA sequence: TGTGCCAGCAGTTTAAGGGTTTTAGCCAAAAACATTCAGTACTTC.

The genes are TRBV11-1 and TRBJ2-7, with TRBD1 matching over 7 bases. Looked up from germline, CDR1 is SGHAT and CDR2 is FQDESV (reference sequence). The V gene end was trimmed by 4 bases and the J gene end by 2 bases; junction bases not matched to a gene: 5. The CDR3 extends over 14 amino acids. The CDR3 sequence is CASSSITGAYEQYF. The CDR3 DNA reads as TGTGCCAGCAGCTCGATAACAGGGGCCTACGAGCAGTACTTC.

CDR3 protein: CASSHTPSVRETQYF. CDR3 nucleotides: TGTGCCAGCAGCCATACCCCTTCGGTGAGGGAGACCCAGTACTTC. V gene TRBV14 combines with J gene TRBJ2-5; no definite D call. With 3 bases removed from V and 5 bases from J, the gap between germline ends came to 16 bases. The CDR3 sequence is 15 residues long. Germline assignment: CDR1 SGHDN and CDR2 FVKESK. Full variable domain (missing parts from reference TRBV14 and TRBJ2-5): EAGVTQFPSHSVIEKGQTVTLRCDPISGHDNLYWYRRVMGKEIKFLLHFVKESKQDESGMPNNRFLAERTGGTYSTLKVQPAELEDSGVYFCASSHTPSVRETQYFGPGTRLLVL.

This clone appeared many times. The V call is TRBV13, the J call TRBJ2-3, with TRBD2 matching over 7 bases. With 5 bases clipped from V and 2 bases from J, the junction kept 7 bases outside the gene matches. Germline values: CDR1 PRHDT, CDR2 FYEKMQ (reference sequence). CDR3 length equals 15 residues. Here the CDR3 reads CASSRGSGTTDTQYF. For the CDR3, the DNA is TGTGCCAGCAGCCGCGGGAGCGGAACCACAGATACGCAGTATTTT.

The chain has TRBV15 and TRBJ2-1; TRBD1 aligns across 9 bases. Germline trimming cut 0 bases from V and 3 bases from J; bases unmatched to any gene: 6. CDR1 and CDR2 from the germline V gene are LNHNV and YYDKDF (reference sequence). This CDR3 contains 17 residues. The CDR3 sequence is CATSRERTGGFYNEQFF. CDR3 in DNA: TGTGCCACCAGCAGAGAACGAACAGGGGGCTTCTACAATGAGCAGTTCTTC.

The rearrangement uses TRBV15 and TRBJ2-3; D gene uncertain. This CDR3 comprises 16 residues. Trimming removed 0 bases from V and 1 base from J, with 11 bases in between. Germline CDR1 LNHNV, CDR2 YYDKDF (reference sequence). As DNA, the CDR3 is TGTGCCACCAGCAGAGATATGGGTGGGGGCACAGATACGCAGTATTTT. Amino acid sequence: CATSRDMGGGTDTQYF. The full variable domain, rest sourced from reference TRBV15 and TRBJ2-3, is DAMVIQNPRYQVTQFGKPVTLSCSQTLNHNVMYWYQQKSSQAPKLLFHYYDKDFNNEADTPDNFQSRRPNTSFCFLDIRSPGLGDTAMYLCATSRDMGGGTDTQYFGPGTRLTVL.

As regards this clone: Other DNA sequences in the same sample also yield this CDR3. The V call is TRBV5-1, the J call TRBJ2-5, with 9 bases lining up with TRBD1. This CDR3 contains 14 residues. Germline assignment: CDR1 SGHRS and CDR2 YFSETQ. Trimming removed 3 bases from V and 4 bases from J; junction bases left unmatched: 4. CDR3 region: CASSSTGGRETQYF. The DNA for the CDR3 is TGCGCCAGCAGCTCAACAGGGGGCAGAGAGACCCAGTACTTC.

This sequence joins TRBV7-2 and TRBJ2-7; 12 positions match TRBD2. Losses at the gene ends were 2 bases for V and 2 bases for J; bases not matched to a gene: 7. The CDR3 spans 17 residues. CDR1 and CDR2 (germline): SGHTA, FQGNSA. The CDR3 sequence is CASSLFASGRVTYEQYF. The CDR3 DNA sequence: TGTGCCAGCAGCTTATTCGCTAGCGGGAGGGTAACCTACGAGCAGTACTTC.

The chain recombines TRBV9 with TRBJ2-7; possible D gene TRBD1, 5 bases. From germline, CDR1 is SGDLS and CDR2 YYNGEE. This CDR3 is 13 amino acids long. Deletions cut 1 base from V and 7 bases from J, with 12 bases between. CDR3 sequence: CASSVTGTKEQYF. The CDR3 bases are TGTGCCAGCAGCGTAACAGGTACTAAAGAGCAGTACTTC.

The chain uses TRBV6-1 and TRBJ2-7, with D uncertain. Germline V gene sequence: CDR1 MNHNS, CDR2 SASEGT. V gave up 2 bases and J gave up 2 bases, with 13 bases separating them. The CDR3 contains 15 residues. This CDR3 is CASSELGYRAYEQYF. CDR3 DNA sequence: TGTGCCAGCAGTGAACTCGGTTACAGAGCCTACGAGCAGTACTTC.

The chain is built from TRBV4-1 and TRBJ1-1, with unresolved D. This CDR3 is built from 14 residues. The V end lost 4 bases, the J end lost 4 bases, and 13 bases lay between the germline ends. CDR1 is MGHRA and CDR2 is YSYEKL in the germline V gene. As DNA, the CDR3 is TGCGCCAGCAGCCTTTCAAACATTGGCACTGAAGCTTTCTTT. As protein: CASSLSNIGTEAFF.

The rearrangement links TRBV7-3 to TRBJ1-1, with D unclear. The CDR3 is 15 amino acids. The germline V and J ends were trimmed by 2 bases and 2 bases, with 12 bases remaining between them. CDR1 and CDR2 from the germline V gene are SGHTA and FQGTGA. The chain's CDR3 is CASSLSGQRNTEAFF. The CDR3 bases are TGTGCCAGCAGCTTATCAGGTCAGAGAAACACTGAAGCTTTCTTT.

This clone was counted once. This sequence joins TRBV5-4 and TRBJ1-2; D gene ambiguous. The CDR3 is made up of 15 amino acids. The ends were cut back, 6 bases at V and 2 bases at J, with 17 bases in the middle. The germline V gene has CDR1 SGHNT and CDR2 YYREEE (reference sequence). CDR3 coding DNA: TGTGCCAGCACAAACAGTGCCGAGGGAAACTATGGCTACACCTTC. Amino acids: CASTNSAEGNYGYTF.

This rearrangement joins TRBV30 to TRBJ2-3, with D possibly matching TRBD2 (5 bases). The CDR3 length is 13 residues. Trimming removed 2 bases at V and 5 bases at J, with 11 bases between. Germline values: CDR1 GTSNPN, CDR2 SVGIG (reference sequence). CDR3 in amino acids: CAWSFGELDTQYF. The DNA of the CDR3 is TGTGCCTGGAGTTTCGGGGAGTTAGATACGCAGTATTTT.

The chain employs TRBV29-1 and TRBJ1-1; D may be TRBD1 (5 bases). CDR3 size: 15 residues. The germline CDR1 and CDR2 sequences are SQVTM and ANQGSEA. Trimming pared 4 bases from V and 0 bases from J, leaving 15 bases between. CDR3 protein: CSVVRIDSMNTEAFF. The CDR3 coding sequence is TGCAGCGTTGTTCGGATTGACAGCATGAACACTGAAGCTTTCTTT.